The present TCR beta chain was sequenced within a study of Tregs in tolerant kidney transplant recipients. The protocol was immunoSEQ multiplex PCR, while the TCRdb copy is restricted to in-frame clones and leaves out a portion. The sample gives 7,000 to 9,000 clones, about 44% of which show up once; approximately 5.9% is in the top ten. Trimming stripped 1 base from V and 2 bases from J, with 14 bases between. CDR1 and CDR2 from the germline V gene are SGDLS and YYNGEE. The CDR3 is 16 residues long. Study outcomes and limitations: No direct test of biological reproducibility was done here. Tregs expanded with activated donor B cells seemed most donor-specific. The small number of patients limits these findings pending further validation.

As regards this clone: Antigen specificity is unknown.

V is TRBV9 and J is TRBJ2-3; D is possibly TRBD1 (5 bases). This receptor was identified in a human donor in good health. The sample was CD4+ T cells from blood cultured with allogeneic cells. As DNA, the CDR3 is TGTGCCAGCAGCGTACTGGACACTAATCCCACAGATACGCAGTATTTT. Translated, it gives CASSVLDTNPTDTQYF.